This T cell receptor beta chain is drawn from a study of blood T cell repertoires in COVID-19. Across the whole study: Nucleic acid was either cDNA or gDNA, and it came from T cells, B-cell-depleted T cells, or PBMCs.

Method: immunoSEQ multiplex PCR; TCRdb's copy keeps in-frame clones and lacks some. The profile shows a few hundred thousand clones, less than 90% of them singletons. This clone was found a few times. Individuals drawn from about 26 US areas were roughly 18 to 95 years old. Clinical histories supplied by participants themselves formed the basis of cohort assignment. This CDR3 has 12 amino acids. V was clipped by 4 bases and J by 9 bases, with 11 bases between them. Germline loops: CDR1 SGHKS, CDR2 YYEKEE (reference sequence). V is TRBV5-5 and J is TRBJ1-5; the D is unclear. The sequence was obtained from a woman in her forties or fifties who had recovered from COVID-19. Sequencing used PBMCs or T cells enriched from blood (not recorded which). CDR3 protein: CASSHSTGPQHF. CDR3 in DNA: TGTGCCAGCAGCCACTCAACCGGGCCCCAGCATTTT.